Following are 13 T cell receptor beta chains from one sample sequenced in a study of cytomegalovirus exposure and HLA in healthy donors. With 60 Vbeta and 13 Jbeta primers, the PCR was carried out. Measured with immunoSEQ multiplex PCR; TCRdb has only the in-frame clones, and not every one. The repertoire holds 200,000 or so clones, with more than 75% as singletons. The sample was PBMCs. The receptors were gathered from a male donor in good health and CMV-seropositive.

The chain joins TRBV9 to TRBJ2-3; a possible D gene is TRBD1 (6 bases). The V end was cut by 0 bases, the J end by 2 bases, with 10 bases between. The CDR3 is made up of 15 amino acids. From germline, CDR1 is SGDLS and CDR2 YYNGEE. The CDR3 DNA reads TGTGCCAGCAGCGTAGGCCAGGGACACACAGATACGCAGTATTTT. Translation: CASSVGQGHTDTQYF. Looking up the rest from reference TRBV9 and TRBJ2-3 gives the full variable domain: DSGVTQTPKHLITATGQRVTLRCSPRSGDLSVYWYQQSLDQGLQFLIQYYNGEERAKGNILERFSAQQFPDLHSELNLSSLELGDSALYFCASSVGQGHTDTQYFGPGTRLTVL.

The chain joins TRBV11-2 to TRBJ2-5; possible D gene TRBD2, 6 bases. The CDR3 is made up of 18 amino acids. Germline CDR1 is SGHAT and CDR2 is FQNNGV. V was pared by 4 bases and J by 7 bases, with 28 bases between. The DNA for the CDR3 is TGTGCCAGCAGCTCGACAGATTGGGAAACGGGAGAAGGTTTGACCCAGTACTTC. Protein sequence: CASSSTDWETGEGLTQYF.

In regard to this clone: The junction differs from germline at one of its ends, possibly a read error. The CDR3 sequence: CASSLATGTGLYGYTF. In DNA, the CDR3 is TGTGCCAGCAGCCTAGCAACCGGGACAGGGCTCTATGGCTACACCTTC. The chain combines TRBV7-9 with TRBJ1-2, with 9 bases fitting TRBD1. CDR1 and CDR2 (germline): SEHNR, FQNEAQ (reference sequence). This CDR3 spans 16 amino acids.

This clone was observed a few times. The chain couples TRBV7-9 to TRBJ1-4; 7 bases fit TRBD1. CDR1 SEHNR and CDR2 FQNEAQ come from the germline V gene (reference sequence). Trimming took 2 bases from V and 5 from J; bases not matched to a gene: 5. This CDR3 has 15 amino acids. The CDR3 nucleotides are TGTGCCAGCAGCTTACCCGAGGGGGCGAATGAAAAACTGTTTTTT. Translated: CASSLPEGANEKLFF.

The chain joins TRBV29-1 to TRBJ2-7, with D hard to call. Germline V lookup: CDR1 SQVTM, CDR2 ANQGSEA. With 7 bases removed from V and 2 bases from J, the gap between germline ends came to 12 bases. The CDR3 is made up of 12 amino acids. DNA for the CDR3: TGCAGCGCACTTCTCCTGACCTACGAGCAGTACTTC. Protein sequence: CSALLLTYEQYF.

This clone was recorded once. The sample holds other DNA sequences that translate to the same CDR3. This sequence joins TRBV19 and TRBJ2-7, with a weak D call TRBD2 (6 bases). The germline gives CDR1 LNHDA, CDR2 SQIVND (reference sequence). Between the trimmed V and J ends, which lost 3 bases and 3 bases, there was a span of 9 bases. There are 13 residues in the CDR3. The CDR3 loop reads CASSITSSYEQYF. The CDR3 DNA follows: TGTGCCAGTAGTATTACTAGCAGCTACGAGCAGTACTTC.

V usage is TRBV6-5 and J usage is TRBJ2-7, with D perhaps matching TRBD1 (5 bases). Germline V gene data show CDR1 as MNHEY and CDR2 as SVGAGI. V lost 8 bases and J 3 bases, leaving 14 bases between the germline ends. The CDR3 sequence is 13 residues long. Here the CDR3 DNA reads TGTGCCAGCCGACAGCTTAAACACTACGAGCAGTACTTC. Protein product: CASRQLKHYEQYF.

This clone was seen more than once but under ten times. DNA for the CDR3: TGTGCCAGCAGCTCCAGGAACACTGAAGCTTTCTTT. Protein product: CASSSRNTEAFF. This sequence joins TRBV7-9 and TRBJ1-1; D gene uncertain. CDR3 size: 12 residues. Trimming took off 4 bases at V and 1 base at J, with 4 bases between the two ends. Germline V gene lookup returns CDR1 SEHNR and CDR2 FQNEAQ (reference sequence).

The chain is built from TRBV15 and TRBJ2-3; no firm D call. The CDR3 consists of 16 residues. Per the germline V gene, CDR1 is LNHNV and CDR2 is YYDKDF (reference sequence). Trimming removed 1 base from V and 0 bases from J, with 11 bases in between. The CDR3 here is CATSRGQKLSTDTQYF. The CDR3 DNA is TGTGCCACCAGCAGAGGGCAGAAGTTAAGCACAGATACGCAGTATTTT.

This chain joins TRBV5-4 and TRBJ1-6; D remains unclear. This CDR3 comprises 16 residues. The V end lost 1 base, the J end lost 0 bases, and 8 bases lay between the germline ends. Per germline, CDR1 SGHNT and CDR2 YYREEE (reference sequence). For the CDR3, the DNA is TGTGCCAGCAGCTTGACCGGTGGCTCCTATAATTCACCCCTCCACTTT. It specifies CASSLTGGSYNSPLHF.

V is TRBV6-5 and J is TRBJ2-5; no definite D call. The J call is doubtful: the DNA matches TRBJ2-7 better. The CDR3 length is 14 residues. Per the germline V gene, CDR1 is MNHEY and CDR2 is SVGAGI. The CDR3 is CASSRAGTSYEQYF. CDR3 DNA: TGTGCCAGCAGCCGCGCCGGTACCTCCTACGAGCAGTACTTC.

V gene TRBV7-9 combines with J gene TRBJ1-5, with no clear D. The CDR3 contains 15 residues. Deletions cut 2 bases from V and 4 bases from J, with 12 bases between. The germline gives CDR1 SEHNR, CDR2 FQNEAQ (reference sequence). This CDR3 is CASSLNSQTNQPQHF. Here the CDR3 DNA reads TGTGCCAGCAGCTTAAATTCACAGACAAATCAGCCCCAGCATTTT.

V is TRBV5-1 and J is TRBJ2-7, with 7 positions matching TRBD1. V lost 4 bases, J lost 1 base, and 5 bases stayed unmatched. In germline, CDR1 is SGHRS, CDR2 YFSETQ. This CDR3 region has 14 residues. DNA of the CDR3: TGCGCCAGCAGCAGGGGACAGCCGTCCTACGAGCAGTACTTC. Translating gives CASSRGQPSYEQYF.